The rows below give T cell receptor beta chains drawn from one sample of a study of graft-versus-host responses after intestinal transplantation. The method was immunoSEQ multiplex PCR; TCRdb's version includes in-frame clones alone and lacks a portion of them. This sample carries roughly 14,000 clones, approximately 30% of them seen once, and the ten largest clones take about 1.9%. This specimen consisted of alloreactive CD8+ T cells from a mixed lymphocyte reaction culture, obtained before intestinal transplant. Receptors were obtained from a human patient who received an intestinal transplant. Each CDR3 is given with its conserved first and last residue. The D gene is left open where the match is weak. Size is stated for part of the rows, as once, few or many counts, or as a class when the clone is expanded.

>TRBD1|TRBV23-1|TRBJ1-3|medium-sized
TGCGCCAGCAAACCCAGGGGGATAAGTGACACCATATATTTT
CASKPRGISDTIYF
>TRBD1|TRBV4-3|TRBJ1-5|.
TGCGCCAGCAGCCAAGATCAATGGACAGGGGCCCAAAATCAGCCCCAGCATTTT
CASSQDQWTGAQNQPQHF
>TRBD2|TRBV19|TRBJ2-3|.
TGTGCCAGTAGCCTACTAGCGGGGGAGCCAAAATATACGCAGTATTTT
CASSLLAGEPKYTQYF
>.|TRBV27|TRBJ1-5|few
TGTGCCAGCGGGACAAGGGGTAGCAATCAGCCCCAGCATTTT
CASGTRGSNQPQHF
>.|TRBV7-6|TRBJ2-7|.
TGTGCCAGCAGTATGGACAGCTCCTTCTCCTACGAGCAGTACTTC
CASSMDSSFSYEQYF
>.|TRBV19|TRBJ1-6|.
TGTGCCAGTAGATACCGGGCCCCCGGGACACCCCTCCACTTT
CASRYRAPGTPLHF
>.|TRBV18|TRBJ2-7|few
TGTGCCAGCTCACCACCGTCCGAGTTGGAGCAGTACTTC
CASSPPSELEQYF
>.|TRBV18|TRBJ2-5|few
TGTGCCAGCTCACAATACTACTTTCCCGGGGAAGTCCAAGAGACCCAGTACTTC
CASSQYYFPGEVQETQYF
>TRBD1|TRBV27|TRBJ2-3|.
TGTGCCAGCAGTAAAGGGACAGGGGGGACAGATACGCAGTATTTT
CASSKGTGGTDTQYF
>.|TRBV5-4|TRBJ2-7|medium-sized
TGTGCCAGCAGCTTGCAGGGTTCCTTCTCCTACGAGCAGTACTTC
CASSLQGSFSYEQYF
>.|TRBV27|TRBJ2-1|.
TGTGCCAGCAGTGACGGGACTTTCGCTTACAATGAGCAGTTCTTC
CASSDGTFAYNEQFF